The clone carrying this TCR beta chain was seen only a few times. Its target is unknown. This sample was included in a study of T-cell reconstitution after alpha-beta-depleted transplantation in children. Findings and limits, study-wide: Several hundred expanded graft clones reportedly gave rise to the alpha-beta T cells present about two months after transplant.

As it was prepared, the TCRbeta library received unique molecular identifiers. MiXCR, applied by TCRdb to the PCR reads, yields one record per CDR3 protein. The sample carries 750,000 to 950,000 distinct CDR3 sequences, 15% to 20% recorded once. V lost 0 bases, J lost 4 bases, and 7 bases lay in between. This CDR3 has 13 residues. Germline CDR1 and CDR2: SGHRS and YFSETQ. The chain combines TRBV5-1 with TRBJ1-1; perhaps TRBD1 as D (6 bases). This clonotype was sampled from a male patient between 10 and 17 years old who had a stem cell transplant for acute lymphoblastic leukemia, so the T cells may come from the graft donor. Source: PBMCs, mostly from graft donor cells, taken 360 days after TCRalphabeta/CD19-depleted stem cell transplant. The CDR3 sequence: CASSLEGVTEAFF. For the CDR3, the DNA is TGCGCCAGCAGCTTGGAGGGGGTCACTGAAGCTTTCTTT.